A selection of T cell receptor beta chains follows, all from one sample in a study of cytomegalovirus exposure and HLA in healthy donors. The method was immunoSEQ multiplex PCR; TCRdb's version includes in-frame clones alone and lacks a portion of them. Of some 190,000 clones in the sample, less than 80% were seen once. The specimen was PBMCs. The source is a man in his late teens or twenties in good health and CMV-seronegative. The conserved cysteine and the conserved F or W are not part of the CDR3 here. Size is stated for part of the rows, as once, few or many counts, or as a class when the clone is expanded.

ASSSSQGYNSPLH	TRBV28	TRBJ1-6	NA
ASRLVRPGTGGILPYCPYEQY	TRBV12-2	TRBJ2-7	NA
ASSAQGAGDQPQH	TRBV6-1	TRBJ1-5	NA
ASSPGTGVGYT	TRBV28	TRBJ1-2	few
ASKDLTRGRNQPQH	TRBV19	TRBJ1-5	NA
ASREDSATRKVF	TRBV5-1	TRBJ1-4	NA
ASRGGQGGKHYGYT	TRBV4-1	TRBJ1-2	NA
ASSVPSAGANVLT	TRBV2	TRBJ2-6	NA
ATSARTGFYNEQF	TRBV19	TRBJ2-1	few
ASSLIPAENEKLF	TRBV5-4	TRBJ1-4	few
ASSSVYGYT	TRBV18	TRBJ1-2	NA
ASSIRGGHSPLH	TRBV19	TRBJ1-6	NA
ASSLTGLAGAADEQF	TRBV7-3	TRBJ2-1	NA
ASSWGQVDTGELF	TRBV5-1	TRBJ2-2	NA
ASSVNFGSNEQF	TRBV9	TRBJ2-1	NA
ASSNLSGAYNEQF	TRBV19	TRBJ2-1	NA
ASDWGDRIGYEQY	TRBV6-6	TRBJ2-7	once
ASRRGRNTEAF	TRBV2	TRBJ1-1	few
ASSYVTGINYGYT	TRBV7-2	TRBJ1-2	NA
ASSRALFTDTQY	TRBV5-1	TRBJ2-3	NA
ASSPKARGSYEQY	TRBV9	TRBJ2-7	NA
ASSEGSGWRLYNEQF	TRBV6-1	TRBJ2-1	NA
ASSHMGGGSNQPQH	TRBV4-1	TRBJ1-5	NA